This T cell receptor (beta chain) is drawn from a study of cytomegalovirus exposure and HLA in healthy donors. Overall study results and limits: That first-cohort TCR clusters tended to co-occur in the approximately 110 validation repertoires was found in a later analysis.

Profiled with immunoSEQ multiplex PCR; TCRdb holds only in-frame clones, not every one. Altogether roughly 52,000 clones are present, roughly 93% being singletons, with the ten largest covering roughly 1.8%. The CDR3 contains 12 residues. V gave up 4 bases and J gave up 5 bases, with 7 bases separating them. In germline, CDR1 is SGHKS, CDR2 YYEKEE (reference sequence). In its sample, this clone was seen once. Its antigen remains unidentified. Sequences were obtained from PBMCs. This sequence originates from a woman in her late teens or twenties in good health and CMV-seropositive. The V and J genes are TRBV5-5 and TRBJ1-5, with a weak D call TRBD1 (6 bases). The CDR3 sequence: CASSPGDQPQHF. The CDR3 DNA reads as TGTGCCAGCAGCCCAGGGGATCAGCCCCAGCATTTT.